The text below deals with one TCR beta chain. The antigen remains undetermined. The record originates from a study of OX40 agonist ivuxolimab in advanced cancers. This table comes from immunoSEQ multiplex PCR, and its TCRdb copy is limited to in-frame clones, with some not included. The table includes roughly 70,000 clones, roughly 88% detected once. Patients were ruled out by autoimmune disease history or systemic immunosuppression. Trimming shortened V by 7 bases and J by 0 bases, and 14 bases separated the two germline ends. This CDR3 has 15 amino acids. Germline assignment: CDR1 SNHLY and CDR2 FYNNEI. Study-wide findings and caveats: At doses 0.1 to 3.0 mg/kg, CD4+ and CD8+ clones expanded. The expanded peripheral T cells' antigen specificity was not determined. Among the lowest levels of clonal expansion were found in partial responders at 0.1-3.0 mg/kg.

The clonotype comes from an adult with an advanced solid tumor such as melanoma, head and neck, liver or kidney cancer. The chain employs TRBV2 and TRBJ2-3; D uncertain. This specimen was CD4+ or CD8+ T cells sorted from blood, taken in a trial of the OX40 agonist ivuxolimab. The CDR3 nucleotides are TGTGCCAGCACCCGACCGGCCCCTAGCACAGATACGCAGTATTTT. Amino acid sequence: CASTRPAPSTDTQYF.